The 13 T cell receptor beta chains listed next were all sequenced from one sample in a study of Ad26.COV2.S vaccination and SARS-CoV-2 variants. The treatment is: some 20 received Ad26.COV2.S at low or high dose, single or two shots; about 5 received placebo; per-sample allocation not given. Material that was analyzed had been drawn on day 63 after the first vaccine or placebo injection. Only in-frame clones appear in the TCRdb table, and some are missing; sequencing was by immunoSEQ multiplex PCR. The sample yields more than 400,000 clones, about nine tenths seen once. The source material was peripheral blood, sampled in a trial of Ad26.COV2.S vaccine versus placebo. The source of these receptors is a person between 18 and 60 years old who received the Ad26.COV2.S COVID-19 vaccine or a placebo.

The rearrangement joins TRBV5-5 to TRBJ1-5; TRBD1 is a possible D gene (5 bases). Germline CDR1 is SGHKS and CDR2 is YYEKEE (reference sequence). V was cut by 0 bases and J by 1 base, with 11 bases left in between. This CDR3 region has 16 residues. CDR3 bases: TGTGCCAGCAGCTTGGTCGGGGGTCAAAGCAATCAGCCCCAGCATTTT. Amino acids: CASSLVGGQSNQPQHF. Based on the CDR3 plus reference TRBV5-5 and TRBJ1-5, the full variable domain is DAGVTQSPTHLIKTRGQQVTLRCSPISGHKSVSWYQQVLGQGPQFIFQYYEKEERGRGNFPDRFSARQFPNYSSELNVNALLLGDSALYLCASSLVGGQSNQPQHFGDGTRLSIL.

The CDR3 region has the DNA TGCGCCAGCAGCCAAGACGGGACAGGGCCAAATAATTCACCCCTCCACTTT. Its translation: CASSQDGTGPNNSPLHF. This chain joins TRBV4-1 and TRBJ1-6; 9 bases are shared with TRBD1. Germline trimming cut 0 bases from V and 5 bases from J; bases unmatched to any gene: 5. Germline lookup yields CDR1 MGHRA and CDR2 YSYEKL. The CDR3 contains 17 residues.

This chain joins TRBV2 and TRBJ1-2, with a weak D call TRBD1 (5 bases). The CDR3 contains 15 residues. Looked up from germline, CDR1 is SNHLY and CDR2 is FYNNEI. Trimming cost V 6 bases and J 3 bases, with 17 bases left between them. The CDR3 DNA is TGTGCCAGCAGACCCGGTGCGAGGGACGACTATGGCTACACCTTC. Translation: CASRPGARDDYGYTF.

This chain joins TRBV6-2 or TRBV6-3 and TRBJ2-7, with 13 bases lining up with TRBD2. CDR3 length equals 17 residues. The J segment lost 3 bases and the V segment lost 6 bases, leaving 11 bases of the junction unmatched. Germline V gene lookup returns CDR1 MNHEY and CDR2 SVGEGT. CDR3 in amino acids: CASSSGLAGPTYYEQYF. CDR3 nucleotide sequence: TGTGCCAGCAGCTCGGGACTAGCGGGGCCCACGTACTACGAGCAGTACTTC.

The chain employs TRBV24-1 and TRBJ2-2; D is undetermined. Per the germline V gene, CDR1 is KGHDR and CDR2 is SFDVKD. CDR3 length: 15 residues. The germline V and J ends were trimmed by 0 bases and 1 base, with 5 bases remaining between them. CDR3: CATSDLRRNTGELFF. DNA of the CDR3: TGTGCCACCAGTGATTTGAGGCGGAACACCGGGGAGCTGTTTTTT.

The chain is built from TRBV18 and TRBJ2-7; TRBD2 agrees at 13 bases. The germline CDR1 and CDR2 sequences are KGHSH and LQKENI. The CDR3 is made up of 18 amino acids. The trim removed 3 bases at V and 0 bases at J, leaving 8 bases unmatched. CDR3 DNA: TGTGCCAGCTCACCTGTACCGGGACTAGCGGGACCCTCCTACGAGCAGTACTTC. This gives the protein CASSPVPGLAGPSYEQYF.

This chain connects TRBV29-1 to TRBJ2-5; 9 positions match TRBD1. J was trimmed by 1 base and V by 7 bases; bases with no gene match: 10. Germline V CDR1 and CDR2: SQVTM, ANQGSEA. The CDR3 is made up of 15 amino acids. The DNA for the CDR3 is TGCAGCGCCTCCCGGGACAGGGCAAGCCAAGAGACCCAGTACTTC. Protein product: CSASRDRASQETQYF.

V gene TRBV28 combines with J gene TRBJ1-5; a possible D gene is TRBD1 (5 bases). This CDR3 spans 16 amino acids. Trimming cost V 4 bases and J 2 bases, with 15 bases left between them. Germline loops: CDR1 MDHEN, CDR2 SYDVKM. As DNA, the CDR3 is TGTGCCAGCAGTTCGATCGTAGGGGCTGGCAATCAGCCCCAGCATTTT. Amino acids: CASSSIVGAGNQPQHF.

The chain combines TRBV11-2 with TRBJ2-6; D call uncertain. The CDR3 is made up of 12 amino acids. Germline V gives CDR1 SGHAT, CDR2 FQNNGV. Trimming cost V 5 bases and J 2 bases, with 1 base left between them. The CDR3 DNA sequence: TGTGCCAGCAGCACTGGGGCCAACGTCCTGACTTTC. Its translation: CASSTGANVLTF.

V is TRBV6-4 and J is TRBJ1-2; D is ambiguous. The CDR3 runs to 15 residues. Germline V gene sequence: CDR1 MRHNA, CDR2 SNTAGT. V lost 6 bases and J 4 bases, leaving 18 bases between the germline ends. The CDR3 nucleotides are TGTGCCAGCAGAGCAAAGACCGGGTCCTCCTATGGCTACACCTTC. This sequence encodes CASRAKTGSSYGYTF.

J is TRBJ1-1 and V is TRBV7-2; D gene ambiguous. Deletions cut 5 bases from V and 6 bases from J, with 16 bases between. The germline V gene encodes CDR1 SGHTA and CDR2 FQGNSA. The CDR3 has 14 amino acids. The DNA of the CDR3 is TGTGCCAGCAGCCCCGCGCGGGAAGTGGCTGAAGCTTTCTTT. Protein product: CASSPAREVAEAFF. The complete variable domain, with remaining parts taken from reference TRBV7-2 and TRBJ1-1, reads GAGVSQSPSNKVTEKGKDVELRCDPISGHTALYWYRQSLGQGLEFLIYFQGNSAPDKSGLPSDRFSAERTGGSVSTLTIQRTQQEDSAVYLCASSPAREVAEAFFGQGTRLTVV.

The chain couples TRBV15 to TRBJ2-1, with D perhaps matching TRBD1 or TRBD2 (6 bases each). The CDR3 has 16 residues. Trimming stripped 2 bases from V and 7 bases from J, with 18 bases between. Germline loops: CDR1 LNHNV, CDR2 YYDKDF (reference sequence). CDR3 loop: CATSRLGGPPGNEQFF. The CDR3 DNA sequence: TGTGCCACCAGCAGACTTGGGGGGCCCCCGGGGAATGAGCAGTTCTTC.

As to this clone: The same CDR3 also results from other DNA sequences found in this sample. The chain couples TRBV4-3 to TRBJ2-2; TRBD2 matches at 12 bases. Trimming cost V 2 bases and J 4 bases; bases outside gene matches: 2. In germline, CDR1 is LGHNA, CDR2 YSLEER. The CDR3 has 16 residues. The CDR3: CASSQLAGGGTGELFF. The CDR3 bases are TGCGCCAGCAGCCAACTAGCGGGAGGGGGCACCGGGGAGCTGTTTTTT.